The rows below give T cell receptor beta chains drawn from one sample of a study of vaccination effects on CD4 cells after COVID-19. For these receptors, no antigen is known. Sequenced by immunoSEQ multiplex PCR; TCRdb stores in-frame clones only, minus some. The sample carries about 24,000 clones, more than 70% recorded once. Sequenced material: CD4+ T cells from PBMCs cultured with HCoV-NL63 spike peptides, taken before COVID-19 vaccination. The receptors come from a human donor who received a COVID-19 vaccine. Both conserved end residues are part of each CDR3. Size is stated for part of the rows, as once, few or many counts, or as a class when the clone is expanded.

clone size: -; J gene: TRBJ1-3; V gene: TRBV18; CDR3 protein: CASSPSGQGSGNTIYF
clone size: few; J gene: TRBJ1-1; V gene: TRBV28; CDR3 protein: CASSWVNTEAFF
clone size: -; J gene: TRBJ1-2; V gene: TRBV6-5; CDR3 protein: CASRTPGSNYGYTF
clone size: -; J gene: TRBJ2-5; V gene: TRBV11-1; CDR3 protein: CASGIRFRETQYF
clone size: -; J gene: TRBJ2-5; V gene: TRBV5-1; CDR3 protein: CASSPGQGQETQYF
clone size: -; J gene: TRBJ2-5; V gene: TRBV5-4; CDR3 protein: CASSLQGAGETQYF
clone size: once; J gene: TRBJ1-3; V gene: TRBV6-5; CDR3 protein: CASSTTRGNTIYF
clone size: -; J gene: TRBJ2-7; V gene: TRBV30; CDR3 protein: CAWTEDSVYEQYF
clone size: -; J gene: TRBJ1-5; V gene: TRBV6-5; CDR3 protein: CASSSGRGYDQPQHF
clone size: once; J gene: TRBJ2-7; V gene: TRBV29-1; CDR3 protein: CSVSGTSGQSYEQYF